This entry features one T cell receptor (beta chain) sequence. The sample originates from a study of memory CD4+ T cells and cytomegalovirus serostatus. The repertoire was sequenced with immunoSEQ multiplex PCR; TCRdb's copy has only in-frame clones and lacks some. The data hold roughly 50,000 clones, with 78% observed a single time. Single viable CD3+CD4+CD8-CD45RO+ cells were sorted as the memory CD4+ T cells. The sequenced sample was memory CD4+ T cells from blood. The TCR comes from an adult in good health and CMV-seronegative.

Written as DNA, the CDR3 is TGTGCCAGCAGTGTGACCGGGACCTCCTACGAGCAGTACTTC. It encodes CASSVTGTSYEQYF. J is TRBJ2-7 and V is TRBV25-1, with D perhaps given as TRBD1 or TRBD2 (5 bases each). This CDR3 is 14 amino acids long. Germline CDR1 MGHDK, CDR2 SYGVNS. V gave up 4 bases and J gave up 0 bases, with 10 bases separating them.